This T cell receptor (beta chain) was obtained from a study of HIV-infected patients and healthy controls. Study-wide results and limits: Size-matching overweighted rare events from HIV-infected data when comparing patients with controls. HIV+ repertoires were severely depleted of MAIT alpha-chain CDR3s, unlike healthy controls.

This clonotype appeared many times. What it binds is unknown. All unsorted peripheral T cells were captured because whole blood was used without fractionation. Alpha and beta constant-region primers primed reverse transcription of about 0.5 ug RNA. Alpha and beta chain libraries were made separately by chain-specific third strand synthesis with multiplexing indices. Each CDR3 protein gets one entry after TCRdb re-called the 5' RACE reads with MiXCR. In the table there are some 15,000 distinct CDR3 sequences, around 6.7% of which are singletons. Trimming took 2 bases from V and 8 from J; bases not matched to a gene: 17. CDR3 length: 17 amino acids. CDR1 is MGHRA, CDR2 YSYEKL, per germline.

The rearrangement uses TRBV4-1 and TRBJ1-2; 7 positions match TRBD1. Sequenced material: blood. The sequence was collected from an adult in good health. Here the CDR3 reads CASSQPTGQPRDWGYTF. CDR3 nucleotides: TGCGCCAGCAGCCAACCGACAGGGCAACCCCGCGACTGGGGCTACACCTTC.